This T cell receptor beta chain was identified during a study of T cells in narcolepsy. Concerning this clone itself: As yet, its antigen is unknown.

V was cut by 4 bases and J by 2 bases, with 10 bases left in between. The CDR3 is 14 amino acids. Germline CDR1 LGHNA, CDR2 YSLEER. Generated by immunoSEQ multiplex PCR, the TCRdb table keeps only in-frame clones and is missing some. Of tens of thousands of clones listed, 75% to 85% are singletons. Study-wide results and limits: Autoreactive clone sequences were missing from some blood memory CD4+ repertoires. Autoreactive HCRT-specific and TRIB2-specific clonotypes were marked in same-patient CSF-versus-blood CD4+ comparisons.

The chain has TRBV4-3 and TRBJ2-3, with D perhaps TRBD2 (5 bases). This clonotype was sampled from a human donor in good health. Material: memory (CD45RA-) CD4+ T cells from blood. CDR3 protein: CASSPGVFTDTQYF. In DNA form, the CDR3 reads TGCGCCAGCAGCCCCGGGGTGTTCACAGATACGCAGTATTTT.